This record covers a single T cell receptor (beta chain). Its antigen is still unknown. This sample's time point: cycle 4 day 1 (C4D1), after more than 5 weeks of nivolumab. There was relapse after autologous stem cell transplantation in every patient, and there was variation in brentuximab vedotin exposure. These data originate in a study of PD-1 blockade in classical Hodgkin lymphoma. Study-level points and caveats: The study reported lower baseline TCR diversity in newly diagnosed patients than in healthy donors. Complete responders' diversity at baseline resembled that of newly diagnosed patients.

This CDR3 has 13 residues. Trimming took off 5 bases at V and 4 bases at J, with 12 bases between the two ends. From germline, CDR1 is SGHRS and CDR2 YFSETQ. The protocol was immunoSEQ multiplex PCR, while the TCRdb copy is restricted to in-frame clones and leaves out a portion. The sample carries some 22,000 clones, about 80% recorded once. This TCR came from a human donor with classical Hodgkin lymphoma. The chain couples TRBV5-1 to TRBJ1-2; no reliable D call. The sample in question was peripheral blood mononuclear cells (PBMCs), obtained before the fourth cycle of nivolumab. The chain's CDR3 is CASRVDNRYGYTF. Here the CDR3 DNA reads TGCGCCAGCAGGGTCGACAACCGCTATGGCTACACCTTC.